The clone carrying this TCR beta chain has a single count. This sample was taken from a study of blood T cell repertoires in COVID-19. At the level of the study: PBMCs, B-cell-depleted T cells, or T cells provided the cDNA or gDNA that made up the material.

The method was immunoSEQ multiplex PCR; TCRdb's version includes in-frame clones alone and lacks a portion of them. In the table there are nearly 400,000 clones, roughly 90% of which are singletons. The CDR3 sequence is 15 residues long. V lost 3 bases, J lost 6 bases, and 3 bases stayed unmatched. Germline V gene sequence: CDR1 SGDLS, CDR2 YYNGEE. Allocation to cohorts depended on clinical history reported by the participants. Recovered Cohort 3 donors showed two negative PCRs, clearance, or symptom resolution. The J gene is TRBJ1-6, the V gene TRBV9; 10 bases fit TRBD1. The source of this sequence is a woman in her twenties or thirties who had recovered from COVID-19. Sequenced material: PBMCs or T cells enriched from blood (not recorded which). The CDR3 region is CASSGGTGVNSPLHF. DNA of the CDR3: TGTGCCAGCAGCGGCGGGACAGGGGTTAATTCACCCCTCCACTTT. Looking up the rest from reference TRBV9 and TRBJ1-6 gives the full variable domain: DSGVTQTPKHLITATGQRVTLRCSPRSGDLSVYWYQQSLDQGLQFLIQYYNGEERAKGNILERFSAQQFPDLHSELNLSSLELGDSALYFCASSGGTGVNSPLHFGNGTRLTVT.